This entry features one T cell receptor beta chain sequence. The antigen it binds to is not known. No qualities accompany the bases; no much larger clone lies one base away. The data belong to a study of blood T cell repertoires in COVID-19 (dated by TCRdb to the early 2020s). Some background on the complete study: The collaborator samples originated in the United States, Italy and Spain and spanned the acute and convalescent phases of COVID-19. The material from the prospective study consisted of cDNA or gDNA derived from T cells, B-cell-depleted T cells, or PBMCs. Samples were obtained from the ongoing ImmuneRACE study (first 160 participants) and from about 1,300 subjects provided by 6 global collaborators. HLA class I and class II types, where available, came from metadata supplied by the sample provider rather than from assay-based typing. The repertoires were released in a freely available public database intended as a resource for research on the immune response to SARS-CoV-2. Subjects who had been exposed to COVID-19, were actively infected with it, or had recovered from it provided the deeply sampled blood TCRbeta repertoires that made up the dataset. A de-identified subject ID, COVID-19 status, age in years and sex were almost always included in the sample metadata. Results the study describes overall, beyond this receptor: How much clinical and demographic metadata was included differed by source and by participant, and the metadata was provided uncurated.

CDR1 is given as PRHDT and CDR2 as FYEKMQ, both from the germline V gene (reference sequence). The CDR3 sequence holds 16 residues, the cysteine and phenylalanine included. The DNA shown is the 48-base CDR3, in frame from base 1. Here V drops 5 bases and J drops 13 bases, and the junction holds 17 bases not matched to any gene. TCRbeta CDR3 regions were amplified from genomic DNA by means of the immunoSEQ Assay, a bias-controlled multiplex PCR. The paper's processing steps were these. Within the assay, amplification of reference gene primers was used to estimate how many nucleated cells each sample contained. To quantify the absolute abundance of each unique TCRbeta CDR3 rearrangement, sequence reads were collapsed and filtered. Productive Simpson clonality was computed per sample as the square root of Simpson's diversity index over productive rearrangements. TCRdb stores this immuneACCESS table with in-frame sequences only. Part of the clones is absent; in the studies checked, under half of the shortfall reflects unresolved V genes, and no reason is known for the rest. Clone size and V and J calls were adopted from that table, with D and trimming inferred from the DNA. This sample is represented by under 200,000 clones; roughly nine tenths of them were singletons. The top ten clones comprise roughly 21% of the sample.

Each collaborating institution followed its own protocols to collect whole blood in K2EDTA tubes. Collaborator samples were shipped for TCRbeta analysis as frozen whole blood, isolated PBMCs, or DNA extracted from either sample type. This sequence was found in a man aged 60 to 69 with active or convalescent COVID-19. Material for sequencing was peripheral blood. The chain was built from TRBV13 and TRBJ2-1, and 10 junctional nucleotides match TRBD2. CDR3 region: CASSISAGGPGVYQFF. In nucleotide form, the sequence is TGTGCCAGCAGCATTTCAGCGGGGGGGCCCGGGGTATATCAGTTCTTC.